The 9 T cell receptor beta chains presented below share a single source sample, sequenced in a study of blood T cell repertoires in COVID-19. TCRdb's copy holds only in-frame clones and misses some; the assay was immunoSEQ multiplex PCR. The sample records 170,000 or so clones, around nine tenths being singletons. What was sequenced was peripheral blood. These receptors were taken from a man aged 55 to 70 with COVID-19, enrolled during active disease.

V and J are TRBV11-3 and TRBJ2-1; tentative D call: TRBD1 (6 bases). Trimming shortened V by 5 bases and J by 4 bases, and 9 bases separated the two germline ends. Germline-derived CDR1 and CDR2 are SGHNT and YENEEA. The CDR3 sequence is 13 residues long. The CDR3 nucleotides are TGTGCCAGCAGCCGTGACAGGTACAATGAGCAGTTCTTC. The encoded protein is CASSRDRYNEQFF.

This sequence joins TRBV28 and TRBJ1-1; D is possibly TRBD1 (5 bases). The CDR3 contains 11 residues. V lost 6 bases and J 7 bases, leaving 9 bases between the germline ends. Per germline, CDR1 MDHEN and CDR2 SYDVKM. The CDR3 loop reads CASRGQGEAFF. As DNA, the CDR3 is TGTGCCAGCAGGGGGCAGGGTGAAGCTTTCTTT.

The chain couples TRBV7-9 to TRBJ2-5, with TRBD1 matching over 11 bases. Germline loops: CDR1 SEHNR, CDR2 FQNEAQ (reference sequence). The CDR3 has 17 amino acids. After removal of 4 bases from V and 0 bases from J, the junction contained 7 bases not matched to a gene. In nucleotides, the CDR3 is TGTGCCAGCAGCTCCTACGGGACAGGGGGTAACCAAGAGACCCAGTACTTC. It yields the protein CASSSYGTGGNQETQYF.

The J gene is TRBJ2-1, the V gene TRBV18, with D maybe TRBD1 (6 bases). CDR1 and CDR2 (germline): KGHSH, LQKENI. The CDR3 is 16 amino acids. V lost 0 bases, J lost 8 bases, and 17 bases lay in between. CDR3 residues: CASSPPGQSMSDEQFF. The CDR3 DNA follows: TGTGCCAGCTCACCACCGGGACAATCCATGTCCGATGAGCAGTTCTTC. Supplemented by reference TRBV18 and TRBJ2-1, the full variable domain reads NAGVMQNPRHLVRRRGQEARLRCSPMKGHSHVYWYRQLPEEGLKFMVYLQKENIIDESGMPKERFSAEFPKEGPSILRIQQVVRGDSAAYFCASSPPGQSMSDEQFFGPGTRLTVL.

The rearrangement joins TRBV3-1 (or the pseudogene TRBV3-2) to TRBJ2-3; maybe TRBD1 (6 bases). The CDR3 spans 18 residues. V was shortened by 0 bases and J by 5 bases, with 21 bases between the two germline ends. The germline V gene encodes CDR1 LGHDT and CDR2 YNNKEL (reference sequence). The CDR3 DNA follows: TGTGCCAGCAGCCAAGAAGCACAGGGTCGCGGTGTCGTAGATACGCAGTATTTT. Residues: CASSQEAQGRGVVDTQYF.

The V call is TRBV3-1 (or the pseudogene TRBV3-2), the J call TRBJ1-5; 9 positions match TRBD1. The J segment lost 0 bases and the V segment lost 1 base, leaving 4 bases of the junction unmatched. Germline CDR1 and CDR2: LGHDT and YNNKEL (reference sequence). There are 17 residues in the CDR3. The CDR3 sequence: CASSQARTGVSNQPQHF. The CDR3 bases are TGTGCCAGCAGCCAAGCCCGGACAGGGGTTAGCAATCAGCCCCAGCATTTT.

The chain recombines TRBV12-3 or TRBV12-4 with TRBJ1-3; D is perhaps TRBD1 (5 bases). This CDR3 has 13 amino acids. V was pared by 0 bases and J by 8 bases, with 8 bases between. The CDR3 DNA reads as TGTGCCAGCAGTTTAGCTCAGGGTTACACCATATATTTT. It translates to CASSLAQGYTIYF.

This clone is a singleton in its sample. V is TRBV18 and J is TRBJ2-1, with D unresolved. Germline lookup yields CDR1 KGHSH and CDR2 LQKENI. This CDR3 is built from 15 residues. V was trimmed by 3 bases and J by 3 bases, leaving 12 bases between them. The CDR3 DNA is TGTGCCAGCTCACCCCCGTTGTCTAGCTACAATGAGCAGTTCTTC. Residues: CASSPPLSSYNEQFF.

This clone was detected only once. The chain has TRBV5-4 and TRBJ2-2; 7 bases line up with TRBD1. The CDR3 is made up of 16 amino acids. CDR1 and CDR2 from the germline V gene are SGHNT and YYREEE (reference sequence). V lost 4 bases to trimming and J lost 8 bases; unmatched junction nucleotides: 14. The chain's CDR3 is CASSQSGTASLGELFF. The CDR3 nucleotides read TGTGCCAGCAGCCAGTCCGGGACAGCCTCTTTGGGGGAGCTGTTTTTT.